Below, 10 T cell receptor beta chains from the same sample are listed, as sequenced in a study of blood T cell repertoires in COVID-19. Profiled with immunoSEQ multiplex PCR; TCRdb holds only in-frame clones, not every one. The sample yields about 58,000 clones, 88% seen once. The material sequenced was peripheral blood. The receptors stem from a woman in her 70s with active COVID-19.

The chain is built from TRBV19 and TRBJ1-6; D possibly corresponds to TRBD1 (5 bases). The CDR3 is made up of 13 amino acids. Trimming removed 7 bases at V and 10 bases at J, with 14 bases between. CDR1 and CDR2 from the germline V gene are LNHDA and SQIVND (reference sequence). CDR3 protein: CASNQGSRSPLHF. In DNA form, the CDR3 reads TGTGCCAGTAACCAGGGTTCTCGCTCACCCCTCCACTTT.

The chain couples TRBV7-3 to TRBJ2-7, with D tentatively TRBD1 (6 bases). V lost 0 bases, J lost 7 bases, and 16 bases lay in between. The CDR3 contains 15 residues. In germline, CDR1 is SGHTA, CDR2 FQGTGA. In DNA form, the CDR3 reads TGTGCCAGCAGCTTAACAGGCCCAGGGGCAAAAGAGCAGTACTTC. This translates into CASSLTGPGAKEQYF.

This clone showed up just a few times. The CDR3 is CASSLSGANYGYTF. Here the CDR3 DNA reads TGTGCCAGCAGTTTGTCGGGAGCTAACTATGGCTACACCTTC. V usage is TRBV27 and J usage is TRBJ1-2; D gene uncertain. Germline V gene sequence: CDR1 MNHEY, CDR2 SMNVEV (reference sequence). V was cut by 3 bases and J by 0 bases, with 8 bases left in between. The CDR3 covers 14 residues.

This clone showed up just a few times. V gene TRBV19 combines with J gene TRBJ1-1, with D uncertain. The V and J ends lost 7 bases and 0 bases respectively, with 9 bases between them. This CDR3 contains 13 residues. Looked up from germline, CDR1 is LNHDA and CDR2 is SQIVND (reference sequence). CDR3 protein: CASKGGMNTEAFF. The CDR3 DNA follows: TGTGCCAGTAAAGGCGGAATGAACACTGAAGCTTTCTTT.

This clone was counted once. This chain connects TRBV6-1 to TRBJ1-1; D gene ambiguous. The CDR3 extends over 14 amino acids. CDR1 MNHNS and CDR2 SASEGT come from the germline V gene. V lost 0 bases and J 6 bases, leaving 11 bases between the germline ends. DNA for the CDR3: TGTGCCAGCAGTGAAGCGCCGAATAGCGCTGAAGCTTTCTTT. Its protein product is CASSEAPNSAEAFF.

This chain uses TRBV12-2 with TRBJ2-7; the table's D call, TRBD1, has no DNA check behind it. TRBV12-2 constitutes a pseudogene. This CDR3 comprises 13 residues. In DNA form, the CDR3 reads TGTGCAAGTCGCAGTGGACAGGGATCCGAGCAGTACTTC. It codes for CASRSGQGSEQYF.

The chain employs TRBV6-5 and TRBJ1-2; 10 nucleotides align to TRBD1. This CDR3 is 13 amino acids long. CDR1 is MNHEY, CDR2 SVGAGI, per germline. V lost 6 bases, J lost 6 bases, and 4 bases stayed unmatched. CDR3 sequence (DNA): TGTGCCAGCAGATCGACAGGGGGCCATGGCTACACCTTC. This codes for CASRSTGGHGYTF.

The V call is TRBV9, the J call TRBJ2-7; 10 bases fit TRBD2. Trimming removed 0 bases from V and 0 bases from J; junction bases left unmatched: 3. Germline-derived CDR1 and CDR2 are SGDLS and YYNGEE. The CDR3 length is 16 residues. DNA for the CDR3: TGTGCCAGCAGCGTAGGTCGGACTAGCGGCTCCTACGAGCAGTACTTC. Its translation is CASSVGRTSGSYEQYF.

The rearrangement uses TRBV5-6 and TRBJ1-2; D is perhaps TRBD1 (6 bases). Deletions cut 4 bases from V and 4 bases from J, with 17 bases between. The CDR3 runs 15 residues. Germline CDR1 reads SGHDT; CDR2 reads YYEEEE. CDR3 DNA sequence: TGTGCCAGCAGCCACCCGGGACAAGACCGCTATGGCTACACCTTC. As protein: CASSHPGQDRYGYTF.

V is TRBV29-1 and J is TRBJ2-7, with D perhaps TRBD2 (6 bases). Trimming pared 0 bases from V and 0 bases from J, leaving 12 bases between. Germline CDR1 and CDR2: SQVTM and ANQGSEA. The CDR3 has 15 residues. Here the CDR3 DNA reads TGCAGCGTTGAAGATACCGGGGGTCTCTCCTACGAGCAGTACTTC. Amino acids: CSVEDTGGLSYEQYF.